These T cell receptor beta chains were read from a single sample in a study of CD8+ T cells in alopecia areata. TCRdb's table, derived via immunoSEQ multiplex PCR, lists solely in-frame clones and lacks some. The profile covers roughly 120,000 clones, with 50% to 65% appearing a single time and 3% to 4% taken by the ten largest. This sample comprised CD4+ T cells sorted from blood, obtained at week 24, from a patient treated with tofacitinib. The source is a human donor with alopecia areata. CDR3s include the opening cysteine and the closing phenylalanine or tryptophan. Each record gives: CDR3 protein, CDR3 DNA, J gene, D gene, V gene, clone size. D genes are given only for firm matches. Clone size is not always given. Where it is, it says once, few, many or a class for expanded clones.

CSVVHGGTEQFF | TGCAGCGTTGTCCATGGGGGGACTGAGCAGTTCTTC | TRBJ2-1 | . | TRBV29-1 | few
CASSSGREETQYF | TGTGCCAGCAGCTCCGGGAGGGAAGAGACCCAGTACTTC | TRBJ2-5 | TRBD2 | TRBV5-4 | .
CASSQDWGPTYEQYF | TGTGCCAGCAGCCAAGATTGGGGACCTACCTACGAGCAGTACTTC | TRBJ2-7 | . | TRBV4-2 | .
CAIRDWGEETQYF | TGTGCCATCCGGGACTGGGGGGAAGAGACCCAGTACTTC | TRBJ2-5 | . | TRBV6-6 | .
CASSLVETSVGTQYF | TGTGCCAGCAGCTTAGTCGAGACTAGCGTCGGGACCCAGTACTTC | TRBJ2-5 | TRBD2 | TRBV7-9 | few
CSVHQGYMNTEAFF | TGCAGCGTTCACCAGGGGTACATGAACACTGAAGCTTTCTTT | TRBJ1-1 | . | TRBV29-1 | .
CAIRSGQDEKLFF | TGTGCCATCAGATCGGGACAGGATGAAAAACTGTTTTTT | TRBJ1-4 | TRBD1 | TRBV10-3 | few
CASRLTGDPYEQYF | TGTGCCAGCAGACTTACAGGGGACCCCTACGAGCAGTACTTC | TRBJ2-7 | TRBD1 | TRBV5-6 | .
CASSRELAREQYF | TGTGCCAGTAGTAGGGAACTAGCTCGTGAGCAGTACTTC | TRBJ2-7 | . | TRBV19 | .
CASSFNTEAFF | TGTGCCAGCAGCTTTAACACTGAAGCTTTCTTT | TRBJ1-1 | . | TRBV5-4 | .
CASSPRGVSNTGELFF | TGCGCCAGCAGCCCGCGAGGAGTATCGAACACCGGGGAGCTGTTTTTT | TRBJ2-2 | . | TRBV5-1 | .
CAWTPNGNQPQHF | TGTGCCTGGACCCCCAACGGGAATCAGCCCCAGCATTTT | TRBJ1-5 | . | TRBV30 | .
CSAIPRTEAFF | TGCAGTGCTATCCCAAGGACTGAAGCTTTCTTT | TRBJ1-1 | . | TRBV20-1 | .
CASSLGTGTPKETQYF | TGCGCCAGCAGCTTAGGGACCGGGACACCTAAAGAGACCCAGTACTTC | TRBJ2-5 | . | TRBV5-1 | .
CASRQGAYEQYF | TGTGCCAGCCGACAGGGGGCATACGAGCAGTACTTC | TRBJ2-7 | TRBD1 | TRBV2 | .
CAWRIWTEAFF | TGTGCCTGGAGGATCTGGACTGAAGCTTTCTTT | TRBJ1-1 | . | TRBV30 | .
CASSVTGDGYGYTF | TGTGCCAGCAGCGTCACAGGGGATGGCTATGGCTACACCTTC | TRBJ1-2 | TRBD1 | TRBV9 | few
CATSRVGLRGGPKNIQYF | TGTGCCACCAGCAGAGTGGGGCTGCGGGGGGGCCCCAAAAACATTCAGTACTTC | TRBJ2-4 | TRBD2 | TRBV15 | few
CSTGTGTDTQYF | TGCAGTACCGGGACAGGGACAGATACGCAGTATTTT | TRBJ2-3 | TRBD1 | TRBV29-1 | few
CSVRTGAGGYTF | TGCAGCGTCAGGACAGGGGCAGGTGGCTACACCTTC | TRBJ1-2 | TRBD1 | TRBV29-1 | .
CASSPGGSGTGELFF | TGTGCCAGCAGTCCAGGGGGCTCGGGGACCGGGGAGCTGTTTTTT | TRBJ2-2 | TRBD1 | TRBV28 | few
CASTLGTGSEQYF | TGTGCCAGCACCCTGGGGACAGGAAGCGAGCAGTACTTC | TRBJ2-7 | TRBD1 | TRBV2 | .
CSAAILETQYF | TGCAGTGCTGCAATCCTGGAGACCCAGTACTTC | TRBJ2-5 | . | TRBV20-1 | few
CAISESGFYEQYF | TGTGCCATCAGTGAGTCGGGGTTCTACGAGCAGTACTTC | TRBJ2-7 | . | TRBV10-3 | .
CAWSVVSGNQPQHF | TGTGCCTGGAGTGTAGTATCGGGGAATCAGCCCCAGCATTTT | TRBJ1-5 | . | TRBV30 | .
CAISPGLAEETQYF | TGTGCCATCAGTCCAGGACTAGCTGAAGAGACCCAGTACTTC | TRBJ2-5 | TRBD2 | TRBV10-3 | .
CSARTGHEQYF | TGCAGCGCCAGGACAGGGCACGAGCAGTACTTC | TRBJ2-7 | TRBD1 | TRBV29-1 | .
CASNEDRAVYNSPLHF | TGTGCCAGCAACGAGGACAGGGCGGTCTATAATTCACCCCTCCACTTT | TRBJ1-6 | TRBD1 | TRBV2 | .
CAISEGVNSGNIQYF | TGTGCCATCAGTGAGGGGGTCAACTCAGGAAACATTCAGTACTTC | TRBJ2-4 | . | TRBV10-3 | .
CASSHRDSTPQHF | TGTGCCAGCAGCCACCGTGACTCCACGCCCCAGCATTTT | TRBJ1-5 | . | TRBV2 | .
CASSQDVRRNNYGYTF | TGTGCCAGCAGCCAAGATGTTAGACGGAATAACTATGGCTACACCTTC | TRBJ1-2 | . | TRBV4-1 | .
CASSFQGRRTDTQYF | TGTGCCAGCAGTTTTCAGGGGAGGCGCACAGATACGCAGTATTTT | TRBJ2-3 | . | TRBV27 | .
CAWSVSGPLGGYTF | TGTGCCTGGAGTGTCTCCGGTCCCTTGGGGGGCTACACCTTC | TRBJ1-2 | . | TRBV30 | .
CASSLVLTDYGYTF | TGTGCCAGCAGCTTAGTCTTGACAGATTATGGCTACACCTTC | TRBJ1-2 | . | TRBV7-2 | .
CSVEERQGTNTEAFF | TGCAGCGTTGAAGAACGACAGGGAACGAACACTGAAGCTTTCTTT | TRBJ1-1 | TRBD1 | TRBV29-1 | .
CAWSVGGYHQPQHF | TGTGCCTGGAGTGTCGGAGGGTACCATCAGCCCCAGCATTTT | TRBJ1-5 | . | TRBV30 | .
CASSLASGVNSPLHF | TGTGCCAGCAGCTTAGCTTCGGGGGTTAATTCACCCCTCCACTTT | TRBJ1-6 | . | TRBV7-9 | few
CAFDRSINTGELFF | TGTGCCTTCGACAGGAGTATTAACACCGGGGAGCTGTTTTTT | TRBJ2-2 | . | TRBV30 | .
CASSQEGTGGGETQYF | TGCGCCAGCAGCCAAGAGGGTACCGGGGGCGGGGAGACCCAGTACTTC | TRBJ2-5 | . | TRBV4-3 | .
CASSALGFGNTIYF | TGTGCCAGCAGTGCGTTGGGGTTCGGAAACACCATATATTTT | TRBJ1-3 | . | TRBV9 | .
CSAGRDRSEKLFF | TGCAGCGCCGGCCGGGATCGAAGTGAAAAACTGTTTTTT | TRBJ1-4 | . | TRBV29-1 | .
CASSIRESGYTF | TGTGCCAGTAGTATCAGGGAAAGTGGCTACACCTTC | TRBJ1-2 | . | TRBV19 | .
CASSTDRTRYGYTF | TGTGCCAGCAGCACAGACAGGACACGCTATGGCTACACCTTC | TRBJ1-2 | . | TRBV11-3 | few
CSVGGPSGHTEAFF | TGCAGCGTAGGAGGACCCTCCGGACACACTGAAGCTTTCTTT | TRBJ1-1 | . | TRBV29-1 | .
CAWSDKTGTNEKLFF | TGTGCCTGGAGCGACAAAACCGGGACTAATGAAAAACTGTTTTTT | TRBJ1-4 | . | TRBV30 | .
CAGADEKLFF | TGCGCCGGGGCCGATGAAAAACTGTTTTTT | TRBJ1-4 | . | TRBV29-1 | few